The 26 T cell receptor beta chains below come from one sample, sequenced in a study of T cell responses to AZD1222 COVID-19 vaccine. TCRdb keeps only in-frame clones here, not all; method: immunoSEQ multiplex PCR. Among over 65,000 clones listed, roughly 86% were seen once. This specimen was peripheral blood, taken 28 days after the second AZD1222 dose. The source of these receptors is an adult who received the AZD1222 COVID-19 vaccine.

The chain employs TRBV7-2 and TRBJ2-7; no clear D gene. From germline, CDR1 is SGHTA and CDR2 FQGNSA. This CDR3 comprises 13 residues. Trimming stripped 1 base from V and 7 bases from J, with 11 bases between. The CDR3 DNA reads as TGTGCCAGCAGCTTAGAGCCGTTGGGTGAGCAGTACTTC. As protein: CASSLEPLGEQYF.

The CDR3 is CAWSVPGRTYEQYF. In DNA, the CDR3 is TGTGCCTGGAGTGTACCGGGCAGGACCTACGAGCAGTACTTC. V gene TRBV30 combines with J gene TRBJ2-7; D is unresolved. Trimming left V 0 bases short and J 2 bases short, with 11 bases between. Per germline, CDR1 GTSNPN and CDR2 SVGIG (reference sequence). The CDR3 spans 14 residues.

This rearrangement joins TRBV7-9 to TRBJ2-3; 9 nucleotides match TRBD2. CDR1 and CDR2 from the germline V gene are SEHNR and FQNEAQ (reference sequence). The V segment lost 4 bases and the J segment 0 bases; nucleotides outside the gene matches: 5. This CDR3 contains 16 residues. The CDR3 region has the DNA TGTGCCAGCAGCTCCCTCACTAGCGGGAGCACAGATACGCAGTATTTT. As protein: CASSSLTSGSTDTQYF.

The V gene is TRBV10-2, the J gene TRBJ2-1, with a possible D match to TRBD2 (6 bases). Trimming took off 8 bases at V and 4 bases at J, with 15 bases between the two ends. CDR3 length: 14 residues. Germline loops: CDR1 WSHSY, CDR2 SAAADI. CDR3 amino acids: CASRALSGYNEQFF. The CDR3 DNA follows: TGCGCCAGCCGGGCCCTTAGCGGTTACAATGAGCAGTTCTTC.

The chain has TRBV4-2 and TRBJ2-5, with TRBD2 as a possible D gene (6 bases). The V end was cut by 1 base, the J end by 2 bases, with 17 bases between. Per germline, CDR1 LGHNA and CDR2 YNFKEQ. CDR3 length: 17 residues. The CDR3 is CASSQAATAGRQETQYF. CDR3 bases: TGTGCCAGCAGCCAAGCCGCCACTGCGGGACGTCAAGAGACCCAGTACTTC.

The CDR3 DNA is TGCAGTGCTAGTAAGCGGGAGCAGTTCTTC. Translation: CSASKREQFF. This rearrangement joins TRBV20-1 to TRBJ2-1, with D possibly being TRBD2 (5 bases). Germline V CDR1 and CDR2: DFQATT, SNEGSKA (reference sequence). The CDR3 has 10 residues. Trimming stripped 3 bases from V and 10 bases from J, with 7 bases between.

The chain's CDR3 is CAWSSGTGGQPQHF. The CDR3 DNA is TGTGCCTGGAGTTCGGGGACAGGGGGTCAGCCCCAGCATTTT. The chain is built from TRBV30 and TRBJ1-5; 11 positions agree with TRBD1. The CDR3 is made up of 14 amino acids. V was pared by 2 bases and J by 6 bases, with 3 bases of the junction left unmatched. Germline CDR1 and CDR2: GTSNPN and SVGIG (reference sequence).

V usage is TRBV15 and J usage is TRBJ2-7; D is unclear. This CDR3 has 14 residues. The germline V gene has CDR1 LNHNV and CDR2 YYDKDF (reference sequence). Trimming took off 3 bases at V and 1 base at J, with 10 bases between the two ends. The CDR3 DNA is TGTGCCACCAGCAGGGGAACCAAATCCTACGAGCAGTACTTC. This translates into CATSRGTKSYEQYF. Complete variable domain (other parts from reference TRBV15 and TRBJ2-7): DAMVIQNPRYQVTQFGKPVTLSCSQTLNHNVMYWYQQKSSQAPKLLFHYYDKDFNNEADTPDNFQSRRPNTSFCFLDIRSPGLGDTAMYLCATSRGTKSYEQYFGPGTRLTVT.

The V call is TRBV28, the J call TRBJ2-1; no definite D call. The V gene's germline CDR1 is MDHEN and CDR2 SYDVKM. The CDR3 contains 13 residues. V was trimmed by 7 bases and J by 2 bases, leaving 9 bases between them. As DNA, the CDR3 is TGTGCCAGCATGGATAGCACCTACAATGAGCAGTTCTTC. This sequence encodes CASMDSTYNEQFF.

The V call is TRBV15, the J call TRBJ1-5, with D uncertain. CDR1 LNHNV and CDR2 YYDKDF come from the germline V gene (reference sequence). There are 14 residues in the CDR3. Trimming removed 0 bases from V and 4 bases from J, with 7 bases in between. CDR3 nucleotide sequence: TGTGCCACCAGCAGAGAGCACCCGAATCAGCCCCAGCATTTT. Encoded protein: CATSREHPNQPQHF.

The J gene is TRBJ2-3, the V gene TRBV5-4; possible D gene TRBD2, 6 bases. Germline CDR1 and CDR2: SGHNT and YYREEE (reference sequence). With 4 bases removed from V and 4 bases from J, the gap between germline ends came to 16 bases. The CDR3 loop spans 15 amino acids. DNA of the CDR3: TGTGCCAGCAGCACAAGGACCCCGGGGGCAGATACGCAGTATTTT. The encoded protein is CASSTRTPGADTQYF.

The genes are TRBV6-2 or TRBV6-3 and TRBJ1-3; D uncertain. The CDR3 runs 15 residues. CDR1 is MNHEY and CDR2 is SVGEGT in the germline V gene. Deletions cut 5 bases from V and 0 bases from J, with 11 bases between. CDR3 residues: CASSRTVDSGNTIYF. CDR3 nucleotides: TGTGCCAGCAGTCGGACGGTAGACTCTGGAAACACCATATATTTT.

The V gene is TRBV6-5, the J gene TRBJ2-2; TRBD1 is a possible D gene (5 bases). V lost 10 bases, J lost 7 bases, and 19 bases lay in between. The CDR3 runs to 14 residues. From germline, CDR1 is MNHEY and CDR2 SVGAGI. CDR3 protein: CATRWGRAVGELFF. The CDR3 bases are TGTGCCACCCGATGGGGCAGGGCGGTCGGGGAGCTGTTTTTT.

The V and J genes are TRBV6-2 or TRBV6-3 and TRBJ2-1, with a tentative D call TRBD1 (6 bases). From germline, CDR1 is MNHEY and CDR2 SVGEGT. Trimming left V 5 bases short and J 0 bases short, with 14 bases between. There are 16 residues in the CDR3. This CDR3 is CASSTNRASSYNEQFF. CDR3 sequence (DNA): TGTGCCAGCAGTACCAACAGGGCTAGCTCCTACAATGAGCAGTTCTTC.

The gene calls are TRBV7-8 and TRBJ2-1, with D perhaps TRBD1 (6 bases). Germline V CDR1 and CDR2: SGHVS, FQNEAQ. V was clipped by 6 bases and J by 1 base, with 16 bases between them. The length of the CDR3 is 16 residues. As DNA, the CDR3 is TGTGCCAGCAGTTCGTCAGGGGCAGGTTCCTACAATGAGCAGTTCTTC. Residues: CASSSSGAGSYNEQFF.

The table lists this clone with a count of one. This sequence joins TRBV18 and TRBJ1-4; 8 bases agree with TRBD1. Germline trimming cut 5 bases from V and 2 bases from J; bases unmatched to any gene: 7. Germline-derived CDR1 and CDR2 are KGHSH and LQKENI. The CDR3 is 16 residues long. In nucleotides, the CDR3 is TGTGCCAGCTCAACTCAGCAGGGGGCGACTAATGAAAAACTGTTTTTT. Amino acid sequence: CASSTQQGATNEKLFF. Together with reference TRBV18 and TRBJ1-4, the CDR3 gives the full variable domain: NAGVMQNPRHLVRRRGQEARLRCSPMKGHSHVYWYRQLPEEGLKFMVYLQKENIIDESGMPKERFSAEFPKEGPSILRIQQVVRGDSAAYFCASSTQQGATNEKLFFGSGTQLSVL.

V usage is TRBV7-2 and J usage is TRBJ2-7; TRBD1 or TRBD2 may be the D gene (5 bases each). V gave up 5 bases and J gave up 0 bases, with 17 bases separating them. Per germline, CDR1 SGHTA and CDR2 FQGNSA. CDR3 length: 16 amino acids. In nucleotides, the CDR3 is TGTGCCAGCAGCCCGGAGGCGGGCAGGGCCTCCTACGAGCAGTACTTC. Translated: CASSPEAGRASYEQYF.

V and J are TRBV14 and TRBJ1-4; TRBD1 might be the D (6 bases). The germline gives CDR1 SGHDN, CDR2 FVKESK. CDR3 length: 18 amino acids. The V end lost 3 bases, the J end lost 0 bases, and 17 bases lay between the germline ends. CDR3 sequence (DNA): TGTGCCAGCAGCCACCTGGACAGCTCCGACACAACTAATGAAAAACTGTTTTTT. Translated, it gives CASSHLDSSDTTNEKLFF.

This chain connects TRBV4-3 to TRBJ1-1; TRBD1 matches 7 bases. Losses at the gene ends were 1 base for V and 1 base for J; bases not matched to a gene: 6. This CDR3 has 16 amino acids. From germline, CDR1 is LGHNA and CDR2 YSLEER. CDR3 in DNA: TGCGCCAGCAGCCAAGCGGACAGGAGCTCGAACACTGAAGCTTTCTTT. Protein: CASSQADRSSNTEAFF.

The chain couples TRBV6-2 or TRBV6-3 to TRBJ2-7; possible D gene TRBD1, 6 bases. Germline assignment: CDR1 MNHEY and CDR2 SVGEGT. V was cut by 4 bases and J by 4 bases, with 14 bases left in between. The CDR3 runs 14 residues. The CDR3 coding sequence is TGTGCCAGCAGTTCACTGGGGGCAGGGTACGAGCAGTACTTC. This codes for CASSSLGAGYEQYF.

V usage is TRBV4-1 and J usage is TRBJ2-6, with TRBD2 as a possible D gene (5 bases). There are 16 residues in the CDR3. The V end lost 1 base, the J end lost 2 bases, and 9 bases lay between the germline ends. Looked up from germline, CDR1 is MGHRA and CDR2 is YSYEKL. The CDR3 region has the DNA TGCGCCAGCAGCCAAGTCGGGGTAGCTGGGGCCAACGTCCTGACTTTC. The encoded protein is CASSQVGVAGANVLTF.

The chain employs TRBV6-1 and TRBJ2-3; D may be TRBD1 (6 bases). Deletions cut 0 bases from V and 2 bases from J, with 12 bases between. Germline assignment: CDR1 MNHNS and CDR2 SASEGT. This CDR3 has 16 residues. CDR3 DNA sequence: TGTGCCAGCAGTGAAGCCTCCGGGACAACCACAGATACGCAGTATTTT. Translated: CASSEASGTTTDTQYF.

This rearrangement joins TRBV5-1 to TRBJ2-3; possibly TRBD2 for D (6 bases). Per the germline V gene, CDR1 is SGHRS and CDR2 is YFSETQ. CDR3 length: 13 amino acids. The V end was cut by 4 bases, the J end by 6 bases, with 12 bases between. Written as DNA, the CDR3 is TGCGCCAGCAGCCACCTGGGGAGGGATACGCAGTATTTT. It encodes CASSHLGRDTQYF.

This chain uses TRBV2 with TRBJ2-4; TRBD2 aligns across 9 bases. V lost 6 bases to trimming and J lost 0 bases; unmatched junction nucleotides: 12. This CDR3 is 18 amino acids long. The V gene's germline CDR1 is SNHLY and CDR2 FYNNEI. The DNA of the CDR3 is TGTGCCAGCAGCCTCCGTACTAGCGGGCCCTTAGCCAAAAACATTCAGTACTTC. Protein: CASSLRTSGPLAKNIQYF.

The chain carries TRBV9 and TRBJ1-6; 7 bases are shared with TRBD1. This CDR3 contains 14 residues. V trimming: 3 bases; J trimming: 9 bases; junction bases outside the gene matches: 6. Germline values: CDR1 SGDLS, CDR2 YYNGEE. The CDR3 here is CASSEQGSGSPLHF. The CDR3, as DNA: TGTGCCAGCAGCGAACAGGGGTCGGGTTCACCCCTCCACTTT.

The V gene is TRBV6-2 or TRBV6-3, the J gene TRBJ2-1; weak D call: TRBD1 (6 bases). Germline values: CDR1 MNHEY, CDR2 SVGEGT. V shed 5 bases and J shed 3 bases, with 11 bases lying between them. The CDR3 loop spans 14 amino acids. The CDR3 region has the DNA TGTGCCAGCAGTCTAATGACAGGCTACAATGAGCAGTTCTTC. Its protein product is CASSLMTGYNEQFF.